These 16 T cell receptor beta chains were all obtained from the same sample, sequenced in a study of blood T cell repertoires in COVID-19. Repertoires were generated with immunoSEQ multiplex PCR, while TCRdb's copy carries only in-frame clones and drops some. The repertoire has around 620,000 clones, 75% to 90% of them found once; the top ten carry more than 0.25%. Material: peripheral blood. The receptors were sampled from a woman under 30 with acute or convalescent COVID-19.

V is TRBV10-3 and J is TRBJ2-1; D is unclear. This CDR3 region has 11 residues. CDR1 and CDR2 (germline): ENHRY, SYGVKD. Trimming left V 10 bases short and J 6 bases short, with 10 bases between. CDR3 in amino acids: CATRDTNEQFF. The CDR3 DNA follows: TGTGCCACCCGCGACACCAATGAGCAGTTCTTC.

V is TRBV12-1 and J is TRBJ2-1; TRBD2 is the table's D call and was not checked against the DNA. TRBV12-1 is designated a pseudogene. This CDR3 spans 16 amino acids. CDR3 DNA: TGTGCCAGCAGCCAGCGGGAAGTCTCGTTCAGGAATGAGCAGTTCTTC. Protein: CASSQREVSFRNEQFF.

A single count supports this clone. The rearrangement links TRBV9 to TRBJ2-5; TRBD2 matches at 8 bases. The CDR3 totals 15 residues. Germline V CDR1 and CDR2: SGDLS, YYNGEE. Trimming cost V 5 bases and J 5 bases; bases outside gene matches: 11. The CDR3 bases are TGTGCCAGCAGTGCTACCCGGGGGGGGGTGGAGACCCAGTACTTC. Translating it yields CASSATRGGVETQYF.

The chain carries TRBV11-2 and TRBJ1-1, with 9 bases aligning to TRBD1. After removal of 5 bases from V and 3 bases from J, the junction contained 4 bases not matched to a gene. In germline, CDR1 is SGHAT, CDR2 FQNNGV. The CDR3 has 14 amino acids. This chain's CDR3 is CASSPRTGDTEAFF. The CDR3 DNA sequence: TGTGCCAGCAGCCCCCGGACAGGGGACACTGAAGCTTTCTTT.

This rearrangement joins TRBV3-1 (or the pseudogene TRBV3-2) to TRBJ1-6; 10 positions agree with TRBD1. Trimming at V came to 1 base and at J to 9 bases, leaving 6 bases not matched to a gene. The CDR3 is 16 residues long. CDR1 LGHDT and CDR2 YNNKEL come from the germline V gene (reference sequence). CDR3 amino acids: CASSQGDRGRSSPLHF. CDR3 nucleotide sequence: TGTGCCAGCAGCCAAGGGGACAGGGGACGTAGTTCACCCCTCCACTTT.

The rearrangement uses TRBV6-5 and TRBJ1-2, with D tentatively TRBD1 (6 bases). This CDR3 has 15 residues. V shed 0 bases and J shed 4 bases, with 12 bases lying between them. Looked up from germline, CDR1 is MNHEY and CDR2 is SVGAGI. The CDR3 nucleotides are TGTGCCAGCAGTTACTCCAGGACAGAGCTCTATGGCTACACCTTC. It translates to CASSYSRTELYGYTF.

The genes are TRBV10-3 and TRBJ1-2; 9 bases fit TRBD1. Per germline, CDR1 ENHRY and CDR2 SYGVKD. CDR3 length: 16 amino acids. J lost 3 bases, V lost 0 bases, and 5 bases had no gene match. As DNA, the CDR3 is TGTGCCATCAGTGAGTCCGGACAGGGGAACTACTATGGCTACACCTTC. Its translation: CAISESGQGNYYGYTF.

CDR3: CATPGENTEAFF. The CDR3 DNA reads TGTGCCACCCCAGGTGAGAACACTGAAGCTTTCTTT. This sequence joins TRBV19 and TRBJ1-1; D is unclear. CDR3 length: 12 residues. Between the trimmed V and J ends, which lost 10 bases and 1 base, there was a span of 10 bases. Germline lookup yields CDR1 LNHDA and CDR2 SQIVND (reference sequence). The whole variable domain, filled in from reference TRBV19 and TRBJ1-1, reads DGGITQSPKYLFRKEGQNVTLSCEQNLNHDAMYWYRQDPGQGLRLIYYSQIVNDFQKGDIAEGYSVSREKKESFPLTVTSAQKNPTAFYLCATPGENTEAFFGQGTRLTVV.

About this clone: Other DNA sequences within the sample encode an identical CDR3. The rearrangement links TRBV27 to TRBJ2-7; maybe TRBD2 (6 bases). There are 14 residues in the CDR3. Germline V lookup: CDR1 MNHEY, CDR2 SMNVEV (reference sequence). Deletions cut 0 bases from V and 3 bases from J, with 9 bases between. CDR3 DNA: TGTGCCAGCAGTTTATCGGGAGGAAACTACGAGCAGTACTTC. Its protein product is CASSLSGGNYEQYF.

The J gene is TRBJ2-7, the V gene TRBV30; D remains ambiguous. Germline V CDR1 and CDR2: GTSNPN, SVGIG (reference sequence). The length of the CDR3 is 13 residues. Trimming removed 3 bases at V and 1 base at J, with 10 bases between. The CDR3 sequence: CAWSLGTSYEQYF. The CDR3 DNA reads as TGTGCCTGGAGCCTTGGCACATCCTACGAGCAGTACTTC.

The chain carries TRBV5-1 and TRBJ1-1; 7 bases line up with TRBD1. The CDR3 consists of 15 residues. CDR1 and CDR2 from the germline V gene are SGHRS and YFSETQ. V was clipped by 5 bases and J by 4 bases; unmatched bases: 11. CDR3 amino acids: CASRVGQAGGTEAFF. The DNA for the CDR3 is TGCGCCAGCAGGGTTGGACAGGCGGGGGGCACTGAAGCTTTCTTT.

This clone has just one count. The rearrangement uses TRBV4-2 and TRBJ2-5; 12 nucleotides line up with TRBD2. This CDR3 has 15 residues. CDR1 LGHNA and CDR2 YNFKEQ come from the germline V gene. V lost 2 bases and J lost 4; bases outside the gene matches: 2. The CDR3 reads CASSQLAGGPETQYF. The DNA of the CDR3 is TGTGCCAGCAGCCAACTAGCGGGGGGGCCAGAGACCCAGTACTTC.

The chain uses TRBV11-3 and TRBJ2-1, with a weak D call TRBD2 (5 bases). CDR3 size: 16 residues. V was cut by 3 bases and J by 1 base, with 13 bases left in between. Germline assignment: CDR1 SGHNT and CDR2 YENEEA. CDR3 in DNA: TGTGCCAGCAGCTTTGAGGGATTAAGATCCTACAATGAGCAGTTCTTC. Residues: CASSFEGLRSYNEQFF.

This clone was found once. The chain uses TRBV4-1 and TRBJ2-1; D unclear. Trimming left V 0 bases short and J 4 bases short, with 10 bases between. This CDR3 is built from 15 residues. Germline V gene data show CDR1 as MGHRA and CDR2 as YSYEKL. The CDR3 region is CASSQELTSYNEQFF. The CDR3 DNA follows: TGCGCCAGCAGCCAAGAGCTCACTTCGTACAATGAGCAGTTCTTC.

V usage is TRBV27 and J usage is TRBJ2-6, with 8 bases fitting TRBD1. V dropped 3 bases and J dropped 3; count of bases not matched to a gene: 13. The CDR3 runs 19 residues. Germline V gene sequence: CDR1 MNHEY, CDR2 SMNVEV (reference sequence). As DNA, the CDR3 is TGTGCCAGCAGTTTCCGATGGGGACAGGCGTTAGGTGGGGCCAACGTCCTGACTTTC. Translation gives CASSFRWGQALGGANVLTF.

The chain joins TRBV6-2 or TRBV6-3 to TRBJ2-4; 10 positions match TRBD1. The trim removed 6 bases at V and 4 bases at J, leaving 6 bases unmatched. Germline V lookup: CDR1 MNHEY, CDR2 SVGEGT. The CDR3 has 15 amino acids. The CDR3 region is CASSAWDRGKNIQYF. As DNA, the CDR3 is TGTGCCAGCAGCGCCTGGGACAGGGGAAAAAACATTCAGTACTTC.